These T cell receptor beta chains were read from a single sample in a study of OX40 agonist ivuxolimab in advanced cancers. Sequenced by immunoSEQ multiplex PCR; TCRdb stores in-frame clones only, minus some. Of 60,000 or so clones listed, less than 85% are singletons. The material was CD4+ or CD8+ T cells sorted from blood, obtained in a trial of the OX40 agonist ivuxolimab. All receptors come from an adult with an advanced solid tumor such as melanoma, head and neck, liver or kidney cancer. Both conserved end residues are part of each CDR3. The order of the fields is J gene, V gene, clone size, D gene, CDR3 protein, CDR3 DNA. D genes are given only for firm matches. Clone size appears in some rows only: once, few, many, or a class for an expanded clone.

>TRBJ2-7|TRBV10-3|.|.
CAISEFTDSYEQYF
TGTGCCATCAGTGAGTTCACGGACAGCTACGAGCAGTACTTC
>TRBJ1-5|TRBV28|.|.
CASSGSGQPQHF
TGTGCCAGCAGCGGTTCCGGTCAGCCCCAGCATTTT
>TRBJ2-7|TRBV28|once|.
CASSLPDGTYEQYF
TGTGCCAGCAGTTTACCGGACGGGACCTACGAGCAGTACTTC
>TRBJ2-3|TRBV29-1|.|TRBD2
CSVLSGTSTDTQYF
TGCAGCGTACTCAGCGGGACCTCCACAGATACGCAGTATTTT
>TRBJ2-7|TRBV7-3|once|.
CASSLNPGQEYEQYF
TGTGCCAGCAGCCTTAACCCGGGCCAAGAGTACGAGCAGTACTTC
>TRBJ1-2|TRBV11-2|.|.
CASSASRAGYTF
TGTGCCAGCAGCGCCTCCCGGGCCGGCTACACCTTC
>TRBJ1-5|TRBV28|.|.
CASSFDRFNQPQHF
TGTGCCAGCAGTTTCGACAGGTTCAATCAGCCCCAGCATTTT
>TRBJ2-5|TRBV5-1|.|.
CASSWGNRDSETQYF
TGCGCCAGCAGCTGGGGGAACCGAGACTCCGAGACCCAGTACTTC
>TRBJ2-7|TRBV6-4|.|TRBD2
CASSDSRLAGFEQYF
TGTGCCAGCAGTGACTCGAGACTAGCGGGATTCGAGCAGTACTTC
>TRBJ2-3|TRBV5-6|.|.
CASSPTGKGTQYF
TGTGCCAGCAGCCCGACGGGTAAGGGTACGCAGTATTTT
>TRBJ1-3|TRBV7-9|.|.
CASSLRGSSGNTIYF
TGTGCCAGCAGCTTGAGGGGGAGCTCTGGAAACACCATATATTTT
>TRBJ2-7|TRBV2|.|.
CASSLSTEQYF
TGTGCCAGCAGTCTTTCCACCGAGCAGTACTTC
>TRBJ2-5|TRBV4-2|.|TRBD2
CASSQDIKSGGLRKETQYF
TGTGCCAGCAGCCAAGATATCAAGTCGGGGGGTCTGCGGAAAGAGACCCAGTACTTC
>TRBJ2-5|TRBV5-1|.|.
CASTLDRVQETQYF
TGCGCCAGCACCTTGGACAGAGTTCAAGAGACCCAGTACTTC
>TRBJ1-5|TRBV2|.|.
CASSERERQPQHF
TGTGCCAGCAGTGAAAGGGAGCGTCAGCCCCAGCATTTT
>TRBJ2-3|TRBV6-5|.|TRBD2
CASIGASGRSDTQYF
TGTGCCAGCATTGGTGCTAGCGGGAGGTCAGATACGCAGTATTTT
>TRBJ2-3|TRBV18|.|.
CASSPPTEDTQYF
TGTGCCAGCTCACCACCAACCGAGGATACGCAGTATTTT
>TRBJ2-2|TRBV5-1|.|TRBD2
CASSFSGSGTGELFF
TGCGCCAGCAGCTTTAGCGGGAGTGGCACCGGGGAGCTGTTTTTT
>TRBJ1-6|TRBV30|.|.
CAWRQGWNSPLHF
TGTGCCTGGAGACAGGGCTGGAATTCACCCCTCCACTTT
>TRBJ1-4|TRBV9|.|.
CASSFSVGRGEKLFF
TGTGCCAGCAGCTTTAGTGTCGGGAGGGGCGAAAAACTGTTTTTT
>TRBJ2-7|TRBV5-1|.|.
CASSLGTLSYEQYF
TGCGCCAGCAGCTTGGGGACCCTATCCTACGAGCAGTACTTC
>TRBJ1-1|TRBV11-3|.|TRBD1
CASGDRDEKNTEAFF
TGTGCCAGCGGCGACAGGGACGAGAAGAACACTGAAGCTTTCTTT
>TRBJ2-1|TRBV5-4|few|TRBD2
CASSLVAGGFYEQFF
TGTGCCAGCAGCTTGGTGGCGGGAGGGTTCTATGAGCAGTTCTTC
>TRBJ1-2|TRBV7-2|.|.
CASAPHDTPERYGYTF
TGTGCCAGCGCCCCCCACGACACCCCGGAAAGATATGGCTACACCTTC
>TRBJ2-5|TRBV11-3|.|TRBD1
CASSGTGLETQYF
TGTGCCAGCAGCGGGACAGGGCTGGAGACCCAGTACTTC
>TRBJ2-1|TRBV7-9|.|TRBD2
CATRIAGGPYNEQFF
TGTGCCACCAGGATAGCGGGAGGCCCTTACAATGAGCAGTTCTTC
>TRBJ1-2|TRBV11-2|.|.
CASSLAAGNGYTF
TGTGCCAGCAGCTTAGCGGCAGGGAACGGCTACACCTTC
>TRBJ2-3|TRBV5-1|.|.
CASSSLSHSSTDTQYF
TGCGCCAGCAGTTCTCTTTCCCACTCTAGCACAGATACGCAGTATTTT
>TRBJ1-2|TRBV21-1|.|.
CASSSKAGPGGDYGYTF
TGTGCCAGCAGCTCAAAAGCGGGTCCAGGGGGGGACTATGGCTACACCTTC
>TRBJ1-2|TRBV28|once|TRBD1
CASGDRNYGYTF
TGTGCCAGCGGGGACAGGAACTATGGCTACACCTTC
>TRBJ1-2|TRBV5-1|.|TRBD1
CASSSTGGAGYGYTF
TGCGCCAGCAGCTCGACAGGGGGCGCGGGCTATGGCTACACCTTC
>TRBJ2-3|TRBV6-5|.|.
CASSYGTATDTQYF
TGTGCCAGCAGTTACGGCACGGCCACAGATACGCAGTATTTT
>TRBJ2-1|TRBV6-1|.|.
CASSELRHEQFF
TGTGCCAGCAGTGAGCTTAGACATGAGCAGTTCTTC
>TRBJ2-1|TRBV6-6|.|TRBD2
CASSGRTSGTPEQFF
TGTGCCAGCAGTGGACGGACTAGCGGGACCCCTGAGCAGTTCTTC
>TRBJ1-2|TRBV6-1|.|.
CASSGELYGYTF
TGTGCCAGCAGTGGCGAGCTTTATGGCTACACCTTC
>TRBJ2-2|TRBV6-6|.|.
CASIGQLNTGELFF
TGTGCCAGCATAGGACAACTGAACACCGGGGAGCTGTTTTTT
>TRBJ2-2|TRBV5-1|.|.
CASSLRSVQTGELFF
TGCGCCAGCAGCTTGAGGTCGGTTCAAACCGGGGAGCTGTTTTTT
>TRBJ1-1|TRBV30|.|.
CAWSGRQNTEAFF
TGTGCCTGGAGTGGCCGGCAGAACACTGAAGCTTTCTTT
>TRBJ2-7|TRBV2|.|.
CASSEDSWNSYEQYF
TGTGCCAGCAGTGAAGATTCCTGGAACTCCTACGAGCAGTACTTC
>TRBJ2-1|TRBV5-1|.|TRBD2
CASSLPLLAGAPNEQFF
TGCGCCAGCAGCTTGCCCCTACTAGCGGGAGCTCCCAATGAGCAGTTCTTC
>TRBJ1-2|TRBV4-3|.|.
CASSQAGTFYGYTF
TGCGCCAGCAGCCAGGCCGGGACGTTCTATGGCTACACCTTC
>TRBJ2-3|TRBV5-4|.|TRBD2
CASSPGASGVSTDTQYF
TGTGCCAGCAGCCCAGGGGCTAGCGGGGTTAGCACAGATACGCAGTATTTT
>TRBJ2-5|TRBV7-2|.|.
CASSPRTDSYQETQYF
TGTGCCAGCAGCCCCAGGACTGATTCGTACCAAGAGACCCAGTACTTC
>TRBJ2-4|TRBV18|.|.
CASSPPGVVVSKNIQYF
TGTGCCAGCTCACCACCAGGCGTGGTAGTCTCCAAAAACATTCAGTACTTC